The clone carrying this TCR beta chain was picked up a small number of times. Its cognate antigen is unknown. This record comes from a study of response to subunit inactivated influenza vaccine. General observations from the study: Authors suggested each seasonal flu vaccination may recruit only limited numbers of new T cells.

With 5 bases clipped from V and 6 bases from J, the junction kept 14 bases outside the gene matches. This CDR3 is 16 amino acids long. Germline V gene data show CDR1 as MDHEN and CDR2 as SYDVKM. One entry per CDR3 protein, called by TCRdb with MiXCR from the RT-PCR reads. Here the sample spans 550,000 to 650,000 distinct CDR3 sequences, about an eighth being singletons. Here the sequenced sample was PBMCs from blood, taken on the day of vaccination. The origin of this receptor is a man aged 50 or older who received an inactivated influenza vaccine. This chain uses TRBV28 with TRBJ1-1; TRBD1 aligns across 8 bases. CDR3 nucleotide sequence: TGTGCCAGCAGTACACAGGGGGTGCCGTGGATCCCTGAAGCTTTCTTT. It encodes CASSTQGVPWIPEAFF.